The clone carrying this T cell receptor (beta chain) was detected only a few times. Its matching antigen is unknown. This sample was taken from a study of T cell repertoires in cytomegalovirus infection. As for the study in general: It was the public TCR beta signatures that indicated both CMV infection and matching HLA type. Study observations and caveats: HLA-C-restricted, CMV-specific TCR beta clonotypes were dominant ex vivo. Accumulated public TCR beta family frequency recognized individuals carrying CMV together with the relevant HLA.

Each CDR3 protein gets one entry after TCRdb re-called the reads with MiXCR. The data contain some 70,000 distinct CDR3 sequences, under 25% of them singletons. The length of the CDR3 is 14 residues. Germline V gene sequence: CDR1 SGDLS, CDR2 YYNGEE. V dropped 6 bases and J dropped 2; count of bases not matched to a gene: 6. The sample comprised PBMCs, sequenced either directly or after in vitro stimulation (not recorded which). The rearrangement links TRBV9 to TRBJ1-1; 8 bases map to TRBD1. This TCR was sampled from a human donor in good health (CMV status not recorded). Some clones in this sample may be carry-over from other donors' samples. The DNA of the CDR3 is TGTGCCAGCAAGGTCGGACAGGGAAACACTGAAGCTTTCTTT. It specifies CASKVGQGNTEAFF.